A single sample gave rise to the 23 T cell receptor beta chains below, sequenced in a study of cytomegalovirus exposure and HLA in healthy donors (dated 2017 in TCRdb). To prepare the library, the immunoSEQ multiplex PCR assay was applied. A mixture of 60 forward primers for TCR Vbeta segments and 13 reverse primers for TCR Jbeta segments was used in the multiplex PCR. The table comes from immuneACCESS by way of TCRdb, which keeps in-frame sequences with V and J called. Part of the clones is missing from these tables; in studies checked, under half for an unresolved V gene and the rest for unknown reasons. Recorded for this sample are 150,000 or so clones; 65% to 80% of them occurred a single time. The ten largest clones represent 2.8% of the sample. Sequencing was done on a sample of PBMCs. These receptors all stem from a man aged 18 to 29 in good health and CMV-seronegative.

The CDR3 spells CASSLGGRNSGNTIYF. DNA for the CDR3: TGTGCCAGCAGCTTAGGCGGGAGAAACTCTGGAAACACCATATATTTT. The chain carries TRBV11-2 and TRBJ1-3; no definite D call. This CDR3 is built from 16 residues. Trimming cost V 1 base and J 0 bases, with 10 bases left between them. From germline, CDR1 is SGHAT and CDR2 FQNNGV.

On this clone: One junction end disagrees with the germline gene, perhaps due to a read error. The CDR3 bases are TGTGCCAGCAGCCGACTCCCCGGAAGCTCTGGGGCCAACGGCCTGACTTTC. Amino acid sequence: CASSRLPGSSGANGLTF. The chain uses TRBV5-4 and TRBJ2-6, with D maybe TRBD1 (5 bases). The CDR3 runs 17 residues. Germline V CDR1 and CDR2: SGHNT, YYREEE (reference sequence).

The V gene is TRBV4-1, the J gene TRBJ1-4, with 9 bases identical to TRBD1. Germline lookup yields CDR1 MGHRA and CDR2 YSYEKL. The CDR3 totals 14 residues. With V trimmed by 3 bases and J by 7 bases, 3 bases remained unmatched. CDR3 nucleotides: TGCGCCAGCAGCCAGGGACAGGGTTTTGAAAAACTGTTTTTT. It translates to CASSQGQGFEKLFF.

The chain combines TRBV7-9 with TRBJ1-2; 7 bases match TRBD1. The junction had 5 bases not matched to a gene; V was cut back by 1 base and J by 0 bases. The CDR3 sequence is 16 residues long. In germline, CDR1 is SEHNR, CDR2 FQNEAQ (reference sequence). The CDR3 reads CASSLGRDSTNYGYTF. The DNA of the CDR3 is TGTGCCAGCAGCTTAGGACGGGACAGTACTAACTATGGCTACACCTTC.

V usage is TRBV6-5 and J usage is TRBJ1-1; no reliable D call. The CDR3 extends over 14 amino acids. The V gene's germline CDR1 is MNHEY and CDR2 SVGAGI. The V end lost 1 base, the J end lost 3 bases, and 9 bases lay between the germline ends. CDR3 nucleotides: TGTGCCAGCAGTTACTTGAGCGGGGACACTGAAGCTTTCTTT. Translated, it gives CASSYLSGDTEAFF.

This sequence joins TRBV2 and TRBJ1-1, with D unresolved. Germline lookup yields CDR1 SNHLY and CDR2 FYNNEI. Trimming pared 1 base from V and 7 bases from J, leaving 4 bases between. The CDR3 is made up of 11 amino acids. The CDR3 DNA reads as TGTGCCAGCAGTGAAGTGAGTGAAGCTTTCTTT. Amino acid sequence: CASSEVSEAFF.

The chain employs TRBV7-8 and TRBJ2-5, with 7 bases that match TRBD2. The J call may be faulty, since TRBJ2-7 better matches the DNA end. This CDR3 contains 13 residues. Germline loops: CDR1 SGHVS, CDR2 FQNEAQ. The CDR3 here is CASGSGFNYEQYF. The CDR3 nucleotides read TGTGCCAGCGGTAGCGGGTTTAACTACGAGCAGTACTTC.

The J gene is TRBJ2-7, the V gene TRBV6-1; D is unresolved. The germline V gene has CDR1 MNHNS and CDR2 SASEGT. The CDR3 extends over 15 amino acids. Trimming pared 4 bases from V and 0 bases from J, leaving 13 bases between. CDR3 bases: TGTGCCAGCAGTGCTGGCAGACAATTCTCCTACGAGCAGTACGTC. Amino acids: CASSAGRQFSYEQYV.

J is TRBJ1-1 and V is TRBV6-4; 9 nucleotides align to TRBD1. The V and J ends lost 3 bases and 3 bases, in that order; junction bases with no gene match: 5. The CDR3 loop spans 15 amino acids. Germline V CDR1 and CDR2: MRHNA, SNTAGT. In DNA form, the CDR3 reads TGTGCCAGCAGTGAAACAGGGGGCGGGTACACTGAAGCTTTCTTT. As protein: CASSETGGGYTEAFF.

V and J are TRBV6-5 and TRBJ1-1; no reliable D call. The CDR3 sequence is 14 residues long. V was trimmed by 6 bases and J by 2 bases, leaving 13 bases between them. Per the germline V gene, CDR1 is MNHEY and CDR2 is SVGAGI. CDR3 amino acids: CASRAGSPNTEAFF. In DNA form, the CDR3 reads TGTGCCAGCAGAGCCGGGTCCCCTAACACTGAAGCTTTCTTT.

V and J are TRBV27 and TRBJ2-3; D is possibly TRBD2 (7 bases). Germline lookup yields CDR1 MNHEY and CDR2 SMNVEV (reference sequence). The V end lost 2 bases, the J end lost 3 bases, and 18 bases lay between the germline ends. CDR3 size: 17 residues. The CDR3 region is CASSLLGGRRVTDTQYF. CDR3 DNA: TGTGCCAGCAGTTTACTCGGGGGGCGCCGGGTGACAGATACGCAGTATTTT.

The chain recombines TRBV2 with TRBJ1-5; D remains ambiguous. The ends were cut back, 6 bases at V and 0 bases at J, with 9 bases in the middle. The CDR3 is 14 residues long. Germline lookup yields CDR1 SNHLY and CDR2 FYNNEI. The CDR3: CASRRQVSNQPQHF. CDR3 coding DNA: TGTGCCAGCAGAAGGCAGGTTAGCAATCAGCCCCAGCATTTT.

The gene calls are TRBV7-9 and TRBJ2-1; 14 bases are shared with TRBD2. Per germline, CDR1 SEHNR and CDR2 FQNEAQ (reference sequence). The V and J ends lost 2 bases and 5 bases, in that order; junction bases with no gene match: 2. CDR3 length equals 16 residues. The CDR3 DNA is TGTGCCAGCAGCTTATGGGGACTAGCGGGGGACAATGAGCAGTTCTTC. The encoded protein is CASSLWGLAGDNEQFF.

This clone was seen only a few times. The J gene is TRBJ1-4, the V gene TRBV30; D uncertain. V dropped 7 bases and J dropped 7 bases, with 13 bases sitting between them. Germline V lookup: CDR1 GTSNPN, CDR2 SVGIG (reference sequence). The CDR3 is 12 residues long. The CDR3 coding sequence is TGTGCCTTGGCCTCAGAGGGTGAAAAACTGTTTTTT. Translation gives CALASEGEKLFF.

The chain uses TRBV6-4 and TRBJ2-1, with 14 nucleotides matching TRBD2. Germline CDR1 is MRHNA and CDR2 is SNTAGT. The CDR3 spans 16 residues. J lost 9 bases, V lost 0 bases, and 4 bases had no gene match. CDR3 protein: CASSDSTSGGAFEQFF. The CDR3 nucleotides read TGTGCCAGCAGTGACTCGACTAGCGGGGGGGCTTTTGAGCAGTTCTTC.

The chain uses TRBV28 and TRBJ1-3; 7 bases line up with TRBD1. This CDR3 contains 13 residues. V lost 10 bases to trimming and J lost 5 bases; unmatched junction nucleotides: 8. Germline V lookup: CDR1 MDHEN, CDR2 SYDVKM. For the CDR3, the DNA is TGTGCCATGAAGGGGGCGGATAGAAACACCATATATTTT. It specifies CAMKGADRNTIYF.

The genes are TRBV6-1 and TRBJ2-7, with TRBD2 as a possible D gene (6 bases). Trimming cost V 2 bases and J 4 bases, with 9 bases left between them. This CDR3 contains 13 residues. The germline gives CDR1 MNHNS, CDR2 SASEGT. DNA of the CDR3: TGTGCCAGCAGTGAAAATGGAGGGTACGAGCAGTACGTC. It is translated as CASSENGGYEQYV.

The chain is built from TRBV20-1 and TRBJ2-7; D unresolved. The CDR3 totals 11 residues. Per the germline V gene, CDR1 is DFQATT and CDR2 is SNEGSKA (reference sequence). The V and J ends lost 3 bases and 1 base respectively, with 4 bases between them. As DNA, the CDR3 is TGCAGTGCTAGGGAGTCCTACGAGCAGTACTTC. Protein product: CSARESYEQYF.

In this sample, this clone turned up a few times. DNA for the CDR3: TGTGCCAGCAGTTCAGCGGGGGGGGTGGAGACCCAGTACTTC. This gives the protein CASSSAGGVETQYF. This chain links TRBV28 with TRBJ2-5; 10 bases are shared with TRBD2. Per the germline V gene, CDR1 is MDHEN and CDR2 is SYDVKM. This CDR3 is 14 amino acids long. Unmatched junction bases numbered 4, after V lost 4 bases and J lost 5 bases.

The chain couples TRBV9 to TRBJ2-3; TRBD2 aligns across 11 bases. The CDR3 loop spans 15 amino acids. The germline gives CDR1 SGDLS, CDR2 YYNGEE. The junction had 6 bases not matched to a gene; V was cut back by 3 bases and J by 6 bases. As DNA, the CDR3 is TGTGCCAGCAGCGGGACTAGCGGGCCTGGGGATACGCAGTATTTT. This codes for CASSGTSGPGDTQYF.

J is TRBJ2-2 and V is TRBV4-2; 7 bases are shared with TRBD1. This CDR3 has 16 residues. The germline gives CDR1 LGHNA, CDR2 YNFKEQ. Losses at the gene ends were 0 bases for V and 6 bases for J; bases not matched to a gene: 7. CDR3 amino acids: CASSQEGQASPGELFF. The CDR3 DNA reads TGTGCCAGCAGCCAAGAAGGACAGGCCTCCCCCGGGGAGCTGTTTTTT.

The gene calls are TRBV7-9 and TRBJ2-3; the D gene is possibly TRBD1 (5 bases). V lost 2 bases and J lost 3, with 6 bases in between. CDR1 and CDR2 (germline): SEHNR, FQNEAQ (reference sequence). There are 13 residues in the CDR3. The CDR3, as DNA: TGTGCCAGCAGCTTATCAGGGACAGATACGCAGTATTTT. The encoded protein is CASSLSGTDTQYF.

For the CDR3, the DNA is TGTGCCAGCAGTTTATCTAGCTATCCTGGAGAGACCCAGTACTTC. This translates into CASSLSSYPGETQYF. The chain carries TRBV27 and TRBJ2-5; D call uncertain. The V end lost 0 bases, the J end lost 4 bases, and 12 bases lay between the germline ends. The CDR3 runs to 15 residues. Germline loops: CDR1 MNHEY, CDR2 SMNVEV (reference sequence).